The clone carrying this T cell receptor (beta chain) was picked up a small number of times. The data were taken from a study of lymphopenia after photon versus proton radiotherapy. TCRdb keeps only in-frame clones here, not all; method: immunoSEQ multiplex PCR. The sample contains tens of thousands of clones, 80% to 90% of which appear only once. Trimming stripped 7 bases from V and 5 bases from J, with 8 bases between. The CDR3 runs to 10 residues. The germline CDR1 and CDR2 sequences are SQVTM and ANQGSEA. The sample was peripheral blood, taken from a patient treated with proton-based radiotherapy. The rearrangement links TRBV29-1 to TRBJ2-5; no firm D call. The TCR sequence derives from an older man with esophageal cancer. This CDR3 reads CSGGDETQYF. The CDR3 nucleotides are TGCAGCGGTGGAGACGAGACCCAGTACTTC.